This is a list of T cell receptor beta chains from one sample in a study of CD8 T cells in Susac syndrome. TCRdb passed the immunoSEQ multiplex PCR reads through MiXCR, listing each CDR3 protein once. The data show fewer than 150,000 distinct CDR3 sequences, 94% seen once. The sequencing input was CD8+ T cells from PBMCs. These receptor sequences come from a human donor in good health. The CDR3 runs from the conserved cysteine through the conserved F or W. Not every row has a clone size; where given, it reads once, few, many or a size class.

>-|TRBV28|TRBJ2-7
CASSRGTSGAIAYEQYF
>-|TRBV14|TRBJ2-1
CASSQESDGTTYNEQFF
>-|TRBV5-8|TRBJ2-1
CASSWRLGGEQFF
>-|TRBV25-1|TRBJ2-7
CASSSRTGLYEQYF
>-|TRBV25-1|TRBJ2-7
CASSSFDVDGTYEQYF
>-|TRBV7-2|TRBJ1-2
CASSDRTGKGYTF
>-|TRBV20-1|TRBJ2-1
CSAGGWSSGSGSYNEQFF
>-|TRBV7-8|TRBJ2-1
CASSSTVFDEQFF
>-|TRBV29-1|TRBJ1-1
CSVEYGQGMNTEAFF
>few|TRBV27|TRBJ2-7
CASSVGVSYEQYF
>-|TRBV4-3|TRBJ1-2
CASSQDPRTVLDGYTF
>-|TRBV5-6|TRBJ1-1
CASSSLPGNEAFF
>once|TRBV28|TRBJ1-5
CASSFLEGPSNQPQHF
>-|TRBV7-2|TRBJ1-5
CASSLVRGIGNQPQHF
>-|TRBV30|TRBJ2-1
CAWSIPGQLNEQFF
>-|TRBV28|TRBJ2-7
CASSGQGHQAYEQYF
>-|TRBV3-1|TRBJ2-7
CASSHSGSGYEQYF
>-|TRBV20-1|TRBJ2-7
CSARGDRVIYEQYF
>-|TRBV20-1|TRBJ1-2
CSARDPTAAANYGYTF
>-|TRBV12-3/TRBV12-4|TRBJ2-2
CANLSPNTGELFF
>-|TRBV29-1|TRBJ2-7
CSVETGTYEQYF
>few|TRBV5-1|TRBJ2-2
CASSSSGELFF
>-|TRBV15|TRBJ2-7
CATSRDPFQTTYEQYF
>once|TRBV3-1|TRBJ2-1
CASSFTSGRASGDEQFF
>-|TRBV14|TRBJ2-7
CASSQISGSGSHEQYF
>-|TRBV15|TRBJ2-7
CATSRGLAAYEQYF
>-|TRBV23-1|TRBJ2-2
CASGTADRHSTSGELFF
>-|TRBV11-2|TRBJ2-7
CASSISAGYEQYF
>-|TRBV5-8|TRBJ1-2
CASIELAGGLLYGYTF
>-|TRBV7-9|TRBJ2-5
CASSLVGPEETQYF
>once|TRBV4-3|TRBJ2-3
CASSQIGQTTDTQYF
>-|TRBV4-2|TRBJ2-7
CASSQDGGTTYEQYF
>-|TRBV20-1|TRBJ2-3
CSARALSTDTQYF
>-|TRBV3-1|TRBJ2-5
CASSQGDFLGGTQYF
>-|TRBV13|TRBJ2-7
CASSRSRRKTYEQYF
>-|TRBV4-3|TRBJ2-3
CASSPARTTDTQYF
>-|TRBV9|TRBJ2-1
CASSVDSGEREQFF
>once|TRBV3-1|TRBJ2-5
CASSQLGQGTDETQYF
>-|TRBV5-4|TRBJ2-3
CASSLDEGTQYF
>-|TRBV4-1|TRBJ2-1
CASSQVGAGGRGEQFF
>-|TRBV30|TRBJ2-3
CAWSLASTDTQYF
>-|TRBV6-5|TRBJ2-7
CASSLFRDSSYEQYF
>-|TRBV5-1|TRBJ1-2
CARIRQCGYTF
>-|TRBV20-1|TRBJ2-7
CSAWIMGRLSSYEQYF
>-|TRBV18|TRBJ2-1
CASSPSGGGEQFF
>-|TRBV18|TRBJ1-1
CASSPPGTGNTEAFF
>-|TRBV15|TRBJ1-2
CATSRSRDSTNYGYTF
>-|TRBV9|TRBJ2-1
CASSVEGSLAGEGEQFF
>-|TRBV4-3|TRBJ2-3
CASSQDPSGRPSTDTQYF
>-|TRBV24-1|TRBJ2-1
CATSEFSVGEQFF